A single sample is the source of the 19 T cell receptor beta chains below, sequenced in a study of cytomegalovirus exposure and HLA in healthy donors. Primers: 60 Vbeta forward and 13 Jbeta reverse. Only in-frame clones appear in the TCRdb table, and some are missing; sequencing was by immunoSEQ multiplex PCR. The data show some 130,000 clones, with roughly 88% seen just once and under 2% held by the top ten. The sequencing input was PBMCs. These receptors were obtained from a boy younger than 18 in good health and CMV-seronegative.

The V and J genes are TRBV18 and TRBJ1-5; 7 bases are shared with TRBD1. Per the germline V gene, CDR1 is KGHSH and CDR2 is LQKENI. V shed 4 bases, J shed 9 bases, and the junction held 6 bases outside the gene matches. This CDR3 is 13 amino acids long. This CDR3 is CASSRQGNGPQHF. As DNA, the CDR3 is TGTGCCAGCTCACGACAGGGTAATGGGCCCCAGCATTTT.

CDR3 sequence reads: CASSYSTLAGETQYF. CDR3 nucleotides: TGTGCCAGCAGTTACTCGACACTAGCTGGAGAGACCCAGTACTTC. The chain is built from TRBV6-6 and TRBJ2-5, with D possibly being TRBD2 (6 bases). This CDR3 has 15 amino acids. V gave up 0 bases and J gave up 4 bases, with 12 bases separating them. Germline CDR1 is MNHNY and CDR2 is SVGAGI (reference sequence).

This chain connects TRBV4-2 to TRBJ2-3; 9 nucleotides line up with TRBD2. The CDR3 runs 17 residues. The V gene's germline CDR1 is LGHNA and CDR2 YNFKEQ. The J segment lost 3 bases and the V segment lost 2 bases, leaving 9 bases of the junction unmatched. For the CDR3, the DNA is TGTGCCAGCAGCCAATCCGTCGCGGGGGGGCTTACAGATACGCAGTATTTT. As protein: CASSQSVAGGLTDTQYF.

Written as DNA, the CDR3 is TGTGCCAGCAGTTATACGGGAGACCCCTACAATGAGCAGTTCTTC. Translated, it gives CASSYTGDPYNEQFF. V and J are TRBV6-5 and TRBJ2-1; TRBD2 might be the D (6 bases). Per the germline V gene, CDR1 is MNHEY and CDR2 is SVGAGI. V lost 3 bases to trimming and J lost 2 bases, with 11 bases between them. The CDR3 extends over 15 amino acids.

V usage is TRBV12-5 and J usage is TRBJ2-1; TRBD2 agrees at 10 bases. There are 16 residues in the CDR3. After removal of 6 bases from V and 2 bases from J, the junction contained 7 bases not matched to a gene. Germline assignment: CDR1 LGHNT and CDR2 FRNRAP. CDR3 bases: TGTGCTAGTGGCCGCCGGACTAGCGGAACCTACAATGAGCAGTTCTTC. This encodes CASGRRTSGTYNEQFF.

The chain couples TRBV9 to TRBJ2-3; 9 bases are a match to TRBD2. The CDR3 sequence is 16 residues long. With 0 bases clipped from V and 4 bases from J, the junction kept 6 bases outside the gene matches. The germline CDR1 and CDR2 sequences are SGDLS and YYNGEE. CDR3 loop: CASSVVGAGGPDTQYF. The CDR3 DNA sequence: TGTGCCAGCAGCGTAGTTGGAGCGGGGGGCCCAGATACGCAGTATTTT.

This clone has more than one count but fewer than ten. The chain uses TRBV4-1 and TRBJ1-5; D is possibly TRBD1 (5 bases). The CDR3 contains 16 residues. V was pared by 0 bases and J by 9 bases, with 18 bases between. The germline V gene encodes CDR1 MGHRA and CDR2 YSYEKL. The CDR3 DNA reads TGCGCCAGCAGCCAAGAATTCGGGCAGCCCGGGGGGCCCCAGCATTTT. Translation: CASSQEFGQPGGPQHF.

V usage is TRBV2 and J usage is TRBJ2-7, with D unclear. CDR3 length: 12 amino acids. Deletions cut 4 bases from V and 2 bases from J, with 6 bases between. CDR1 and CDR2 (germline): SNHLY, FYNNEI. The CDR3 DNA sequence: TGTGCCAGCAGTGGACTTACCTACGAGCAGTACTTC. Translated, it gives CASSGLTYEQYF.

The chain is built from TRBV7-9 and TRBJ1-2; weak D call: TRBD1 (6 bases). The CDR3 loop spans 13 amino acids. V lost 4 bases, J lost 8 bases, and 14 bases lay in between. Germline values: CDR1 SEHNR, CDR2 FQNEAQ (reference sequence). DNA for the CDR3: TGTGCCAGCAGCTCCGCCGGGACAAGAGGCTACACCTTC. This translates into CASSSAGTRGYTF. Looking up the rest from reference TRBV7-9 and TRBJ1-2 gives the full variable domain: DTGVSQNPRHKITKRGQNVTFRCDPISEHNRLYWYRQTLGQGPEFLTYFQNEAQLEKSRLLSDRFSAERPKGSFSTLEIQRTEQGDSAMYLCASSSAGTRGYTFGSGTRLTVV.

This clone was picked up one time. The chain carries TRBV15 and TRBJ2-5; D is possibly TRBD1 (6 bases). Germline lookup yields CDR1 LNHNV and CDR2 YYDKDF (reference sequence). The CDR3 sequence is 15 residues long. V shed 2 bases and J shed 3 bases, with 13 bases lying between them. The CDR3 region has the DNA TGTGCCACCAGCAGAACGACAGGCTTCAAAGAGACCCAGTACTTC. Amino acid sequence: CATSRTTGFKETQYF.

This clone was counted a few times. The chain combines TRBV4-1 with TRBJ2-6; TRBD1 might be the D (6 bases). The germline CDR1 and CDR2 sequences are MGHRA and YSYEKL. V shed 1 base and J shed 0 bases, with 16 bases lying between them. CDR3 size: 19 residues. In DNA, the CDR3 is TGCGCCAGCAGCCAAGCGGTGGGGGCGATAGGCTCTGGGGCCAACGTCCTGACTTTC. Protein product: CASSQAVGAIGSGANVLTF.

This clone was counted once. The chain links TRBV5-1 to TRBJ2-5; 7 nucleotides line up with TRBD1. The germline CDR1 and CDR2 sequences are SGHRS and YFSETQ. The CDR3 has 15 residues. Unmatched junction bases numbered 8, after V lost 1 base and J lost 5 bases. The CDR3: CASSLSSQQGETQYF. In nucleotides, the CDR3 is TGCGCCAGCAGCTTGTCGAGCCAACAGGGGGAGACCCAGTACTTC.

J is TRBJ2-7 and V is TRBV11-2, with D maybe TRBD1 (5 bases). V was clipped by 3 bases and J by 7 bases, with 10 bases between them. Germline CDR1 and CDR2: SGHAT and FQNNGV. There are 12 residues in the CDR3. CDR3 in amino acids: CASSLGLGEQYF. The CDR3 DNA is TGTGCCAGCAGCTTGGGGCTGGGGGAGCAGTACTTC.

The chain joins TRBV11-2 to TRBJ1-6, with D possibly being TRBD1 (5 bases). This CDR3 is built from 16 residues. V was shortened by 6 bases and J by 7 bases, with 19 bases between the two germline ends. Germline CDR1 reads SGHAT; CDR2 reads FQNNGV. The DNA for the CDR3 is TGTGCCAGCAGACCTCTAACGGGGGGGACCAATTCACCCCTCCACTTT. Protein: CASRPLTGGTNSPLHF.

The chain couples TRBV2 to TRBJ1-4; D might be TRBD1 (6 bases). With 5 bases removed from V and 1 base from J, the gap between germline ends came to 8 bases. CDR1 and CDR2 from the germline V gene are SNHLY and FYNNEI. The CDR3 has 14 amino acids. CDR3 protein: CASSRDKTNEKLFF. The CDR3, as DNA: TGTGCCAGCAGTCGGGACAAAACTAATGAAAAACTGTTTTTT.

This clone was observed a handful of times. This rearrangement joins TRBV6-1 to TRBJ1-5, with a possible D match to TRBD1 (5 bases). This CDR3 is built from 13 residues. The V gene's germline CDR1 is MNHNS and CDR2 SASEGT. V was trimmed by 10 bases and J by 0 bases, leaving 10 bases between them. CDR3 in DNA: TGTGCCACCGGACATATTAGCAATCAGCCCCAGCATTTT. Its translation: CATGHISNQPQHF.

This chain connects TRBV5-6 to TRBJ2-3; TRBD1 matches at 10 bases. The V and J ends lost 3 bases and 6 bases, in that order; junction bases with no gene match: 7. The CDR3 is 15 amino acids. Germline CDR1 is SGHDT and CDR2 is YYEEEE. CDR3 in amino acids: CASSWTGQGLDTQYF. In DNA form, the CDR3 reads TGTGCCAGCAGCTGGACGGGACAGGGGTTGGATACGCAGTATTTT.

The J gene is TRBJ1-4, the V gene TRBV6-6; D unresolved. The CDR3 runs 15 residues. CDR1 MNHNY and CDR2 SVGAGI come from the germline V gene (reference sequence). V dropped 5 bases and J dropped 6 bases, with 16 bases sitting between them. CDR3 loop: CASSQFRIEDEKLFF. The CDR3 DNA is TGTGCCAGCAGTCAATTCCGAATAGAGGATGAAAAACTGTTTTTT.

V is TRBV7-2 and J is TRBJ2-1; TRBD2 is a possible D gene (5 bases). CDR1 and CDR2 (germline): SGHTA, FQGNSA. Trimming left V 1 base short and J 14 bases short, with 9 bases between. The CDR3 runs to 11 residues. The CDR3 is CASSLGAVEFF. CDR3 in DNA: TGTGCCAGCAGCTTAGGAGCGGTGGAGTTCTTC.